What follows are 27 T cell receptor beta chains derived from one specimen sequenced in a study of CD8+ T cells in alopecia areata. Sequencing templates came from extracted RNA that was reverse transcribed into cDNA. Measured with immunoSEQ multiplex PCR; TCRdb has only the in-frame clones, and not every one. This sample carries over 100,000 clones, none of them present only once. The sample was lesional skin. The receptors here all came from a C3H/HeJ mouse with alopecia areata. These mice share the MHC haplotype H2-k.

This clone came up a few times. Genes and germline come from the mouse. The CDR3 end lies 4 residues beyond the end of the read and is filled in from the germline J gene. The V call is TRBV13-3, the J call TRBJ2-2, with 14 bases fitting TRBD2. V dropped 2 bases and J dropped 2; count of bases not matched to a gene: 2. The length of the CDR3 is 17 residues. Germline V CDR1 and CDR2: NNHDY, SYVADS. The DNA read from the CDR3 is TGTGCCAGCAGTGAGGGACTGGGGGGGCGCAACACCGGG. Amino acids: CASSEGLGGRNTG. The full CDR3 reads CASSEGLGGRNTGQLYF.

This clone was counted between two and nine times. Gene names are the mouse ones. The CDR3: CASSDRQGNTGQLYF. The sequenced CDR3 bases are TGTGCCAGCAGTGATCGACAGGGGAACACCGGG. This chain links TRBV13-1 with TRBJ2-2; 8 nucleotides agree with TRBD1. Read coverage stops 4 residues before the CDR3 terminus; the germline J gene supplies the remainder. The CDR3 has 15 residues. CDR1 NSHNY and CDR2 SYGAGN come from the germline V gene. Trimming at V came to 1 base and at J to 2 bases, leaving 1 base not matched to a gene.

About this clone: Gene labels here are mouse ones. The read terminates 4 residues ahead of where the CDR3 ends, so the germline J gene completes it. The chain recombines TRBV19 with TRBJ1-4, with TRBD1 matching over 9 bases. V lost 2 bases, J lost 0 bases, and 2 bases stayed unmatched. The CDR3 is 16 amino acids. Germline CDR1 and CDR2: FNHDT and SITEND (reference sequence). Partial CDR3 DNA: TGTGCCAGCAGTATGAGGGACAGGGTTTCCAACGAA. As protein: CASSMRDRVSNE. The full CDR3 reads CASSMRDRVSNERLFF.

As regards this clone: Germline and genes: mouse. The CDR3 region is CASSDPDRDEQYF. The part of the CDR3 DNA that was read is TGTGCCAGCAGTGATCCGGACAGGGAT. This chain uses TRBV13-3 with TRBJ2-7, with 8 bases that match TRBD1. The observed sequence ends 4 residues before the CDR3 terminus, with the missing tail filled in from the germline J gene. The CDR3 loop spans 13 amino acids. In germline, CDR1 is NNHDY, CDR2 SYVADS.

As for this clone: Here the gene names and germline are mouse. The sequenced part of the CDR3 DNA is TGTGCTAGCAGTAGAGTCGCAGGGAGGGAT. Translating it yields CASSRVAGRD. The whole CDR3 sequence is CASSRVAGRDEQYF. The chain has TRBV17 and TRBJ2-7, with a weak D call TRBD1 (5 bases). Read coverage stops 4 residues before the CDR3 terminus; the germline J gene supplies the remainder. This CDR3 has 14 amino acids. Germline V gene sequence: CDR1 MNHDT, CDR2 YYDKIL.

This clone occurred a few times. Gene names follow the mouse nomenclature. The sequenced fragment ends 4 residues before the CDR3 boundary, so the rest is inferred from the germline J gene. The chain recombines TRBV13-3 with TRBJ1-2; TRBD1 matches 8 bases. After removal of 3 bases from V and 3 bases from J, the junction contained 10 bases not matched to a gene. This CDR3 has 16 amino acids. The germline V gene encodes CDR1 NNHDY and CDR2 SYVADS. CDR3 bases read: TGTGCCAGCAGTGGTACTCCGGGACAGGAGGACTCC. Protein product: CASSGTPGQEDS. The full CDR3 protein reads CASSGTPGQEDSDYTF.

Turning to this clone: Gene names follow the mouse nomenclature. The read finishes 4 residues shy of the CDR3 end, and the germline J gene is used to complete it. The chain links TRBV19 to TRBJ2-5, with 12 bases identical to TRBD2. Germline CDR1 is FNHDT and CDR2 is SITEND (reference sequence). This CDR3 has 15 residues. CDR3 DNA (partial): TGTGCCAGCAGTATGCGGGACTGGGGGGTAGAC. Protein sequence: CASSMRDWGVD. The whole CDR3 is CASSMRDWGVDTQYF.

Concerning this clone itself: The gene symbols are mouse symbols. The read halts 4 residues ahead of the CDR3 end, with the missing end drawn from the germline J gene. This rearrangement joins TRBV13-2 to TRBJ2-1; 10 bases map to TRBD1. The CDR3 totals 13 residues. Germline V gives CDR1 NNHNN, CDR2 SYGAGS (reference sequence). CDR3 sequence: CASGDRGEAEQFF. Incomplete CDR3 DNA: TGTGCCAGCGGGGACAGGGGGGAGGCT.

As concerns this clone: Gene labels here are mouse ones. The read comes to an end 4 residues before the CDR3 does, leaving the germline J gene to fill in the end. V is TRBV13-3 and J is TRBJ2-5; maybe TRBD2 (6 bases). The CDR3 sequence is 17 residues long. V was shortened by 1 base and J by 0 bases, with 15 bases between the two germline ends. The germline V gene has CDR1 NNHDY and CDR2 SYVADS. The covered CDR3 bases are TGTGCCAGCAGTGATCCTGGGGTGGGATTTAACCAAGAC. Protein sequence: CASSDPGVGFNQD. The full CDR3 reads CASSDPGVGFNQDTQYF.

Comment on this clone: Genes and germline are mouse. The observed sequence ends 4 residues before the CDR3 terminus, with the missing tail filled in from the germline J gene. The chain combines TRBV1 with TRBJ2-7; TRBD2 aligns across 13 bases. The CDR3 is 15 residues long. V gave up 6 bases and J gave up 3 bases; unmatched junction bases: 5. Germline V lookup: CDR1 NSQYPW, CDR2 LRSPGD (reference sequence). CDR3 residues: CTCRRGLGGVYEQYF. The sequenced part of the CDR3 DNA is TGCACCTGCAGGCGGGGACTGGGGGGGGTCTAT.

As regards this clone: TCRdb's protein sequence differs at residue 13 from the translated DNA; the protein presented here follows the DNA. Gene names and germline refer to mouse. The read gets to within 3 residues of the CDR3 end, and the germline J gene fills in the rest. The chain employs TRBV1 and TRBJ1-6, with unresolved D. TRBJ1-6 is an open reading frame, and its role is uncertain. V lost 1 base to trimming and J lost 0 bases, with 7 bases between them. Per the germline V gene, CDR1 is NSQYPW and CDR2 is LRSPGD (reference sequence). The CDR3 is made up of 16 amino acids. The CDR3 sequence: CTCSAGSSSYNSPLYF. The part of the CDR3 DNA that was read is TGCACCTGCAGTGCAGGGTCCAGTTCCTATAATTCGCCC.

This clone has ten or more counts. Genes and germline come from the mouse. Coverage ceases 4 residues before the CDR3 finishes, and the germline J gene fills in the end. The gene calls are TRBV13-3 and TRBJ2-3, with TRBD2 matching 9 bases. The V segment lost 1 base and the J segment 3 bases; nucleotides outside the gene matches: 6. CDR3 length equals 16 residues. Germline-derived CDR1 and CDR2 are NNHDY and SYVADS. The CDR3 reads CASSDRWGGAAETLYF. Partial CDR3 DNA: TGTGCCAGCAGTGATAGATGGGGGGGCGCGGCAGAA.

This clone has a count of ten or more. Gene names are mouse gene names. The sequence runs out 4 residues before the end of the CDR3; the remainder is reconstructed from the germline J gene. This chain links TRBV13-2 with TRBJ2-7; perhaps TRBD2 as D (6 bases). The CDR3 has 13 residues. CDR1 and CDR2 from the germline V gene are NNHNN and SYGAGS (reference sequence). Trimming took 6 bases from V and 3 from J, leaving 13 bases between them. CDR3 loop: CASDRDFYYEQYF. The part of the CDR3 DNA that was read is TGTGCCAGCGATCGGGACTTTTACTAT.

As to this clone: The genes are named according to mouse. The CDR3 end falls 4 residues outside the read, so it is completed with the germline J gene. V gene TRBV13-3 combines with J gene TRBJ2-5; 7 bases align to TRBD1. V trimming: 10 bases; J trimming: 3 bases; junction bases outside the gene matches: 5. The germline V gene encodes CDR1 NNHDY and CDR2 SYVADS. The CDR3 runs to 12 residues. The covered CDR3 bases are TGTGCCGGAGAGGGACAGCAAGAC. Protein product: CAGEGQQD. The whole CDR3 protein reads CAGEGQQDTQYF.

The sample holds a few counts of this clone. Gene names follow the mouse nomenclature. Coverage ceases 4 residues before the CDR3 finishes, and the germline J gene fills in the end. The chain uses TRBV13-3 and TRBJ2-3, with D possibly being TRBD1 (6 bases). This CDR3 spans 13 amino acids. In germline, CDR1 is NNHDY, CDR2 SYVADS. V was pared by 5 bases and J by 4 bases, with 11 bases between. CDR3 sequence reads: CASRRGTTETLYF. The covered CDR3 bases are TGTGCCAGCAGGAGGGGGACAACAGAA.

There are a few counts of this clone. Gene names are the mouse ones. Sequencing ends 4 residues short of the CDR3 end; the germline J gene provides the rest. This sequence joins TRBV13-2 and TRBJ2-1, with D perhaps TRBD2 (6 bases). Germline loops: CDR1 NNHNN, CDR2 SYGAGS (reference sequence). V was clipped by 1 base and J by 0 bases, with 11 bases between them. CDR3 length: 16 amino acids. The covered CDR3 bases are TGTGCCAGCGGTGATTGGGACTCTCCTAACTATGCT. The encoded protein is CASGDWDSPNYA. The whole CDR3 reads CASGDWDSPNYAEQFF.

About this clone itself: Gene names are the mouse ones. From the germline J gene comes the end of the CDR3, since the read stops 4 residues before it. V and J are TRBV19 and TRBJ2-1; 13 bases align to TRBD2. Germline loops: CDR1 FNHDT, CDR2 SITEND (reference sequence). There are 14 residues in the CDR3. CDR3 region: CASIPDWGGAEQFF. The CDR3 DNA, read in part, is TGTGCCAGCATCCCGGACTGGGGGGGCGCT.

This clone was counted only a few times. TCRdb and the translated DNA give different amino acids at residue 11; the protein presented here is the one translated from the DNA. The listed genes are named as in mouse. The sequence runs out 3 residues before the end of the CDR3; the remainder is reconstructed from the germline J gene. The chain joins TRBV19 to TRBJ1-6, with 7 nucleotides matching TRBD1. TRBJ1-6 is treated as an ORF (open reading frame) with a function not yet certain. Per the germline V gene, CDR1 is FNHDT and CDR2 is SITEND (reference sequence). V gave up 4 bases and J gave up 11 bases; unmatched junction bases: 9. The CDR3 has 14 residues. The CDR3 loop reads CASSPLDREAPLYF. CDR3 bases read: TGTGCCAGCAGTCCCCTTGACAGGGAGGCGCCC.

This clone was seen repeatedly, ten times or more. These gene names are mouse names. The read terminates 4 residues before the CDR3 end, so the remaining end is supplied by the germline J gene. V is TRBV13-3 and J is TRBJ2-1, with 9 bases lining up with TRBD1. The CDR3 is 14 amino acids. The germline CDR1 and CDR2 sequences are NNHDY and SYVADS. After removal of 0 bases from V and 6 bases from J, the junction contained 1 base not matched to a gene. This CDR3 reads CASSDAQGAAEQFF. The sequenced CDR3 bases are TGTGCCAGCAGTGATGCACAGGGGGCTGCT.

This clone was seen more than once but under ten times. The germline and genes are mouse ones. The read halts 4 residues ahead of the CDR3 end, with the missing end drawn from the germline J gene. The chain uses TRBV14 and TRBJ2-4; D remains ambiguous. The CDR3 totals 15 residues. CDR1 is SGHDT, CDR2 FRDEAV, per germline. The germline V and J ends were trimmed by 0 bases and 0 bases, with 8 bases remaining between them. The CDR3 bases that were read are TGTGCCAGCAGTTTCTCCCCAGGTAGTCAAAAC. Translated, it gives CASSFSPGSQN. In full, the CDR3 reads CASSFSPGSQNTLYF.

With respect to this clone: Gene names refer to mouse genes. The sequenced fragment ends 4 residues before the CDR3 boundary, so the rest is inferred from the germline J gene. The V gene is TRBV19, the J gene TRBJ1-4; no clear D gene. The CDR3 consists of 14 residues. Germline V gene data show CDR1 as FNHDT and CDR2 as SITEND (reference sequence). The V and J ends lost 3 bases and 3 bases respectively, with 9 bases between them. CDR3 bases read: TGTGCCAGCAGTAAACCGACAACCAACGAA. Translation: CASSKPTTNE. The whole CDR3 sequence is CASSKPTTNERLFF.

This clone turned up a few times. All gene names here are mouse names. The CDR3 end falls 4 residues outside the read, so it is completed with the germline J gene. The V gene is TRBV5, the J gene TRBJ1-1, with 7 nucleotides matching TRBD1. The CDR3 is made up of 15 amino acids. Germline CDR1 and CDR2: LGHNA and YNLKQL (reference sequence). The V gene end was trimmed by 0 bases and the J gene end by 1 base; junction bases not matched to a gene: 2. CDR3 DNA (partial): TGTGCCAGCAGCCAAGAAGGGGACAGAAACACA. Protein: CASSQEGDRNT. The CDR3 reads in full as CASSQEGDRNTEVFF.

This clone turned up a few times. Mouse gene names and germline throughout. The CDR3 spells CASSTGTDQDTQYF. The CDR3 DNA, read in part, is TGTGCCAGCAGCACCGGGACTGACCAAGAC. V gene TRBV19 combines with J gene TRBJ2-5; 7 bases are shared with TRBD2. The read terminates 4 residues ahead of where the CDR3 ends, so the germline J gene completes it. J was trimmed by 1 base and V by 5 bases; bases with no gene match: 4. CDR1 is FNHDT and CDR2 is SITEND in the germline V gene (reference sequence). The CDR3 has 14 amino acids.

This clone appeared a few times. The genes and germline here are from mouse. Partial CDR3 DNA: TGTGCCAGCAGCTGGGGGGAGGCAAACACA. Translated, it gives CASSWGEANT. The whole CDR3 protein is CASSWGEANTEVFF. The V and J genes are TRBV19 and TRBJ1-1; the D gene is possibly TRBD1 (5 bases). The read halts 4 residues ahead of the CDR3 end, with the missing end drawn from the germline J gene. The V gene lost 5 bases and the J gene lost 0 bases, with 11 bases spanning the gap. The CDR3 has 14 amino acids. CDR1 is FNHDT, CDR2 SITEND, per germline (reference sequence).

Comment on this clone: Gene names denote mouse genes. From the germline J gene comes the end of the CDR3, since the read stops 4 residues before it. The chain combines TRBV19 with TRBJ2-5; 7 positions agree with TRBD2. The CDR3 is 15 amino acids. Germline V lookup: CDR1 FNHDT, CDR2 SITEND (reference sequence). Losses at the gene ends were 0 bases for V and 2 bases for J; bases not matched to a gene: 3. The CDR3 bases that were read are TGTGCCAGCAGTATAGTTGGGGGGACCCAAGAC. This codes for CASSIVGGTQD. From start to end, the CDR3 is CASSIVGGTQDTQYF.

This clone has more than one count but fewer than ten. Gene names and germline refer to mouse. The read falls 4 residues short of the CDR3 end, and the missing part is taken from the germline J gene. The chain joins TRBV1 to TRBJ2-7; a possible D gene is TRBD1 (6 bases). The length of the CDR3 is 15 residues. Germline CDR1 NSQYPW, CDR2 LRSPGD (reference sequence). The ends were cut back, 1 base at V and 0 bases at J, with 10 bases in the middle. CDR3 DNA, as far as it was read: TGCACCTGCAGTGCAGCGGGGGACATCTCCTAT. Translating it yields CTCSAAGDISY. The whole CDR3 sequence reads CTCSAAGDISYEQYF.

Ten or more counts support this clone. All gene names here are mouse names. With the read ending 4 residues before the CDR3 end, the germline J gene is used to fill in that end. V gene TRBV19 combines with J gene TRBJ2-3, with D possibly TRBD1 on 5 matching bases. The CDR3 extends over 15 amino acids. From germline, CDR1 is FNHDT and CDR2 SITEND (reference sequence). V lost 5 bases and J lost 2, with 15 bases in between. Incomplete CDR3 DNA: TGTGCCAGCAGCCCCGAGGGGTCTGTTGCAGAA. Encoded protein: CASSPEGSVAE. Given in full, the CDR3 is CASSPEGSVAETLYF.